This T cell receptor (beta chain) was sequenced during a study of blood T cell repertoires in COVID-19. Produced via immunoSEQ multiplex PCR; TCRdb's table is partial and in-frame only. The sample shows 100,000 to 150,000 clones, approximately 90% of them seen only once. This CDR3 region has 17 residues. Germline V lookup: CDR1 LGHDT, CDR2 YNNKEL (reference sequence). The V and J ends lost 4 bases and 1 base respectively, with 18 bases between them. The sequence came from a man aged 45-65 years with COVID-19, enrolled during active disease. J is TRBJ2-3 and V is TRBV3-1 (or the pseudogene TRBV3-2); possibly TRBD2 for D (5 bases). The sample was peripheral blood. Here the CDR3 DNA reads TGTGCCAGCAGCCCTCGATTCGGGGAGAAGGGCACAGATACGCAGTATTTT. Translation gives CASSPRFGEKGTDTQYF.